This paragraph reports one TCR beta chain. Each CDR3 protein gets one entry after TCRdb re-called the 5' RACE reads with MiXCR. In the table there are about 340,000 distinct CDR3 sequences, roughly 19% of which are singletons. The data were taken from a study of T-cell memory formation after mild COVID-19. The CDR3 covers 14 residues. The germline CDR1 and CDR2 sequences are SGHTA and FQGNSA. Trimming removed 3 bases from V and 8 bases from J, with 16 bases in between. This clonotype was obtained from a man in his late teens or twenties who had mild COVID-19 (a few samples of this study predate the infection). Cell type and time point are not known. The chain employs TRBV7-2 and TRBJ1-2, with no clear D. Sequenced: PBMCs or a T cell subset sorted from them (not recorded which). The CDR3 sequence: CASSLGLGPGGYTF. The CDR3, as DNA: TGTGCCAGCAGCTTGGGGTTAGGGCCGGGGGGCTACACCTTC.